The sequence of this T cell receptor (beta chain) was determined in a study of cytomegalovirus exposure and HLA in healthy donors. Whole-study findings and limits: A later analysis found common viral pathogens apparently linked to several of the most significant clusters. The investigators catalogued 150 or so TCR beta chains as cytomegalovirus-associated.

Amplification used 60 Vbeta primers and 13 Jbeta primers. Only in-frame clones appear in the TCRdb table, and some are missing; sequencing was by immunoSEQ multiplex PCR. Of 160,000 or so clones in the sample, roughly 84% were seen once. As to this clone: Antigen specificity is unknown.

At collection, donors were nominally healthy, but unrecorded immune exposures were probable. Specimen: PBMCs. This sequence originates from a woman in her late teens or twenties in good health and CMV-seronegative.

In nucleotides, the CDR3 is TGTGCCGGAGGGACTGAAGCTTTCTTT. Encoded protein: CAGGTEAFF. The V gene is TRBV6-6, the J gene TRBJ1-1, with D hard to call. The CDR3 is 9 residues long. V was shortened by 11 bases and J by 5 bases, with 6 bases between the two germline ends. CDR1 is MNHNY and CDR2 is SVGAGI in the germline V gene (reference sequence).